This TCR beta chain was retrieved from a study of T cell changes during pregnancy in multiple sclerosis. Germline CDR1 reads KGHSH; CDR2 reads LQKENI. V was pared by 6 bases and J by 7 bases, with 3 bases of the junction left unmatched. This CDR3 contains 13 residues. TCRdb's copy holds only in-frame clones and misses some; the assay was immunoSEQ multiplex PCR. The repertoire holds approximately 70,000 clones, with about 89% as singletons. Sample: CD4+ T cells from peripheral blood mononuclear cells, taken before pregnancy. This sequence joins TRBV18 and TRBJ1-6; 7 nucleotides match TRBD1. The receptor was isolated from a female donor with multiple sclerosis, enrolled in a pregnancy study. CDR3 protein: CASSLQGNSPLHF. In nucleotides, the CDR3 is TGTGCCAGCTCGCTACAGGGGAATTCACCCCTCCACTTT.